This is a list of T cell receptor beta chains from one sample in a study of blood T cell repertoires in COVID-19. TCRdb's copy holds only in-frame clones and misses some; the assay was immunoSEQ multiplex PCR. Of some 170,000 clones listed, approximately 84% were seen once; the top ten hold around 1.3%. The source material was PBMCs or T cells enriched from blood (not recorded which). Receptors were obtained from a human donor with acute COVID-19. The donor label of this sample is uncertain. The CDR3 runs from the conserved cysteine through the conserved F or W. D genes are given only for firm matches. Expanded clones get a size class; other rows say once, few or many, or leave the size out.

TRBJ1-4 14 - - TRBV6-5 TGTGCCAGCAGTTCTGGGGACTACGGGGAAAAACTGTTTTTT CASSSGDYGEKLFF
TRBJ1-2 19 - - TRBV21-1 TGTGCCAGCAGCAACAGACAAGATCAACCCAATAGGGGTACCTGGGGCTACACCTTC CASSNRQDQPNRGTWGYTF
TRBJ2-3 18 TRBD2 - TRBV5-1 TGCGCCAGCAGCCTGGGACTAGCGGGGGGCCCTAGCACAGATACGCAGTATTTT CASSLGLAGGPSTDTQYF
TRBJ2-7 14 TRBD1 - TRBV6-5 TGTGCCAGCAGCCGGACAGGGAGCGCTTACGAGCAGTACTTC CASSRTGSAYEQYF
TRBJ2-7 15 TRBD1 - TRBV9 TGTGCCAGCAGCGCTGGGGGACAGACTACCTACGAGCAGTACTTC CASSAGGQTTYEQYF
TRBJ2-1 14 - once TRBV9 TGTGCCAGCAGCGTAGGAGAGTTGCACAATGAGCAGTTCTTC CASSVGELHNEQFF
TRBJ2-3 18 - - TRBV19 TGTGCCAGTAGCCCGGACGGCGGGGGCCGGGTGGGCACAGATACGCAGTATTTT CASSPDGGGRVGTDTQYF
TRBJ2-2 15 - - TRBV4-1 TGCGCCAGCAGCCAAGATGGACTTCACACCGGGGAGCTGTTTTTT CASSQDGLHTGELFF
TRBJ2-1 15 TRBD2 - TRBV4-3 TGCGCCAGCAGCCACTTAGCGGGGGGGCCTAGTGAGCAGTTCTTC CASSHLAGGPSEQFF
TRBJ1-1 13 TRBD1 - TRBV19 TGTGCCAGTACCAGGCAGGGGGGCACTGAAGCTTTCTTT CASTRQGGTEAFF
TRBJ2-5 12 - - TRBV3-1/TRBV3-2 TGTGCCAGCAGCCAAGGGAGGGGGACCCAGTACTTC CASSQGRGTQYF
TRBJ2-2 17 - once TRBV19 TGTGCCAGCCACCCAATACAGGCAGGATCGAACACCGGGGAGCTGTTTTTT CASHPIQAGSNTGELFF
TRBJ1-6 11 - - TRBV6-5 TGTGCCAGCAGGGGGGGTTCACCCCTCCACTTT CASRGGSPLHF
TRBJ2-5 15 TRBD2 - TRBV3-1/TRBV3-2 TGTGCCAGCAGCCTCATAGATAGCGGGGGAGGGACCCAGTACTTC CASSLIDSGGGTQYF
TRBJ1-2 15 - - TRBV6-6 TGTGCCAGCAGTTACTCGGGGCAGGCTAACTATGGCTACACCTTC CASSYSGQANYGYTF
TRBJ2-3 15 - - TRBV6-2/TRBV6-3 TGTGCCAGCAGTTACTCTGCAGGGGCGGCAGATACGCAGTATTTT CASSYSAGAADTQYF
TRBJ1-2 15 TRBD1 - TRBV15 TGTGCCACCAGCAGACCAGACAGGGCGAACAGTGGCTACACCTTC CATSRPDRANSGYTF
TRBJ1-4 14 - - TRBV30 TGTGCCTGGTTGCTAGGGGATAGCGGTGAAAAACTGTTTTTT CAWLLGDSGEKLFF
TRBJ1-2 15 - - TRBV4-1 TGCGCCAGCAGCCAACCCTCTGGACAGAACTATGGCTACACCTTC CASSQPSGQNYGYTF
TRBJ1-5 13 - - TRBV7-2 TGTGCCAGCAGCTTAGCTTACAATCAGCCCCAGCATTTT CASSLAYNQPQHF
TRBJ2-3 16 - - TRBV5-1 TGCGCCAGCAGCTTGACTCCTCCAGGGGGCACAGATACGCAGTATTTT CASSLTPPGGTDTQYF
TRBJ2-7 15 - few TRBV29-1 TGCAGCGTTGTCCCACACCGGGACGGGAGCTACGAGCAGTACTTC CSVVPHRDGSYEQYF
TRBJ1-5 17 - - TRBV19 TGTGCCAGTCAACCCTGGGAGGGAAGCGGCCCCGATCAGCCCCAGCATTTT CASQPWEGSGPDQPQHF
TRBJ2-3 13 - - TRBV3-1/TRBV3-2 TGTGCCAGCAGTCTTCCTAGCACAGATACGCAGTATTTT CASSLPSTDTQYF
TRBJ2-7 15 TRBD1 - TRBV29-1 TGCAGCGTTAGAACGGATCGGACAGGATCCTCCGAGCAGTACTTC CSVRTDRTGSSEQYF
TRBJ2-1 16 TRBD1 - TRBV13 TGTGCCAGCAGCCCCCGAGGGGACAGGGGGGGTGGCGAGCAGTTCTTC CASSPRGDRGGGEQFF
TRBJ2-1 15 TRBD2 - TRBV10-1 TGCGCCAGCAGTGAGAGCGGGGCCCGATACAATGAGCAGTTCTTC CASSESGARYNEQFF
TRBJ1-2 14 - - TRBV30 TGTGCCTGGAGACCAAATCCGGGATACTATGGCTACACCTTC CAWRPNPGYYGYTF
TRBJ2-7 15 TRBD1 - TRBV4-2 TGTGCCAGCAGCCCGGACAGGGGGCGCCCCTACGAGCAGTACTTC CASSPDRGRPYEQYF
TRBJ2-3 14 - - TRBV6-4 TGTGCCAGCAGCAGGGGGGATCCCACAGATACGCAGTATTTT CASSRGDPTDTQYF
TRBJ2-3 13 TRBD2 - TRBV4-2 TGTGCCAGCAGCCAGGGACTAGCAGATACGCAGTATTTT CASSQGLADTQYF
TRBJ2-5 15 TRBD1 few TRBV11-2 TGTGCCAGCAGCCCAGGGGGAACACTCCAAGAGACCCAGTACTTC CASSPGGTLQETQYF
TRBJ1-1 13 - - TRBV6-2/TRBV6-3 TGTGCCAGCAGTGCGGGGGTAGGCGCTGAAGCTTTCTTT CASSAGVGAEAFF
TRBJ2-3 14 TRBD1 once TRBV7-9 TGTGCCAGCAGCTTAACAGGGGACACAGATACGCAGTATTTT CASSLTGDTDTQYF
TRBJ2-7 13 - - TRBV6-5 TGTGCCAGCACCGTAGACAGCACCTACGAGCAGTACTTC CASTVDSTYEQYF
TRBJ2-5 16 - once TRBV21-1 TGTGCCAGCAGCAAAGATTTGAGCAATTGGGGGCAGACCCAGTACTTC CASSKDLSNWGQTQYF
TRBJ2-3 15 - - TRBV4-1 TGCGCCAGCAGCCAGGGCACGTCTAGCACAGATACGCAGTATTTT CASSQGTSSTDTQYF
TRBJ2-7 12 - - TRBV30 TGTGCCTGGAGTATACAGCCTAACGAGCAGTACTTC CAWSIQPNEQYF
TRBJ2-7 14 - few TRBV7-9 TGTGCCAGCAGCGCTCCGGGACTTACCTACGAGCAGTACTTC CASSAPGLTYEQYF
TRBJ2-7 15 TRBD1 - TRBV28 TGTGCCAGCAGTTCAAGACAGGGGGCATTGTACGAGCAGTACTTC CASSSRQGALYEQYF
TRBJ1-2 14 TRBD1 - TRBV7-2 TGTGCCAGCAGCTTAGTTTGGACAGGGGAAGGCTACACCTTC CASSLVWTGEGYTF
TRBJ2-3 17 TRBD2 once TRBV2 TGTGCCAGCAGTACCAGGACTAGCGGGGGTCTCACAGATACGCAGTATTTT CASSTRTSGGLTDTQYF
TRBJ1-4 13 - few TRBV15 TGTGCCACCAGCAGGGGCACTAATGAAAAACTGTTTTTT CATSRGTNEKLFF
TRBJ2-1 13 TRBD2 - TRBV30 TGTGCCTGGACTAGCGGGGTAAACAATGAGCAGTTCTTC CAWTSGVNNEQFF
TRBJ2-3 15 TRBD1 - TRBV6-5 TGTGCCAGCAGTACCCTGGGACAGCTCACAGATACGCAGTATTTT CASSTLGQLTDTQYF
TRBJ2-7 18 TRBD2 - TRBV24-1 TGTGCCACCAGTGCCGCGAGGGCGCTAGCGGGGCACTCCTACGAGCAGTACTTC CATSAARALAGHSYEQYF
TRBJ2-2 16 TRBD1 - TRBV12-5 TGTGCTAGTGGTTCCGGACAGGGGGCGAACACCGGGGAGCTGTTTTTT CASGSGQGANTGELFF
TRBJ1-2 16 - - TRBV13 TGTGCCAGCAGCTCCAGAACCCGAAACAGGGAGCGGGGCTACACCTTC CASSSRTRNRERGYTF
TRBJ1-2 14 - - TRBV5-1 TGCGCCAGCAGGACGGGGACAACTAACTATGGCTACACCTTC CASRTGTTNYGYTF